This T cell receptor beta chain originates from a study of blood T cell repertoires in COVID-19. Study summary: Spain, Italy and the United States supplied samples that represented acute and convalescent COVID-19. In each case, the material was cDNA or gDNA derived from T cells, B-cell-depleted T cells, or PBMCs.

Sequencing used immunoSEQ multiplex PCR; TCRdb keeps in-frame clones, though not all of them. The table lists about 260,000 clones, over 80% of them singletons, with approximately 1.4% in the top ten. CDR1 is MDHEN and CDR2 is SYDVKM in the germline V gene. The CDR3 is 17 amino acids. The ends were cut back, 5 bases at V and 3 bases at J, with 20 bases in the middle. The chain is built from TRBV28 and TRBJ1-5; D gene ambiguous. The sequence was collected from a woman aged 35 to 49 who had recovered from COVID-19. The sequenced material came from peripheral blood. The CDR3 nucleotides read TGTGCCAGCAGTCGCCCGGTGGTGCTAGACTACAATCAGCCCCAGCATTTT. This translates into CASSRPVVLDYNQPQHF.